A selection of T cell receptor beta chains follows, all from one sample in a study of blood T cells in healthy people across ages. A single record per CDR3 protein comes from TCRdb applying MiXCR to the 5' RACE reads. The sample has about 1.4 million distinct CDR3 sequences, around 59% seen once. Sample: blood. These receptors came from a young man in good health. Each CDR3 is given with its conserved first and last residue. Fields, in order: V gene, D gene, CDR3 protein. A D gene is named only where the DNA matches it firmly.

TRBV11-2 | - | CASSSSGQMNTEAFF
TRBV27 | TRBD2 | CASSLSAGVPYNEQFF
TRBV5-1 | - | CASSLFAPYEQYF
TRBV20-1 | TRBD1 | CSARQGSYEQYF
TRBV2 | - | CASSVLSWETQYF
TRBV27 | TRBD1 | CASSQLTGFGTEAFF
TRBV27 | - | CASSLVYGSYEQYF
TRBV27 | - | CASSRYPGQSGYTF
TRBV3-1 | TRBD2 | CASSPLVLAGDHEQYF
TRBV6-1 | - | CASSRGPISDQPQHF
TRBV7-6 | TRBD2 | CASSDVGLAGYSYNEQFF
TRBV5-1 | TRBD1 | CASSHRQGRDYGYTF
TRBV5-1 | - | CANSLAPGVVWGYNEQFF
TRBV6-1 | - | CASSYRVQYF
TRBV6-6 | TRBD1 | CASSDRVGQETQYF
TRBV12-3/TRBV12-4 | TRBD2 | CASSLVSGRANEQFF
TRBV10-3 | TRBD1 | CAISESRRTGAYEQYF
TRBV11-2 | - | CASTPDINIQYF
TRBV6-5 | - | CASSYSIPGYLNNEQYF
TRBV21-1 | - | CASSKGREPKNIQYF
TRBV18 | TRBD2 | CASSPLTSGGPITYEQYF
TRBV7-2 | TRBD2 | CASSWRLAGGPTQYF
TRBV29-1 | - | CSVEARGFGETQYF
TRBV7-2 | - | CASRSGETQYF
TRBV5-6 | - | CASSLAGNGETQYF
TRBV12-3/TRBV12-4 | - | CASSSGDDTGELFF
TRBV25-1 | - | CASSEGSVLRDSPLHF
TRBV6-6 | - | CASSSGTSEEQYF
TRBV27 | - | CASRPGTDGNEQFF
TRBV2 | TRBD2 | CASSGTSGKPLREQYF
TRBV4-2 | - | CASSPRDNTMNTEAFF
TRBV15 | - | CATAARGSNTEAFF
TRBV27 | TRBD2 | CASRAAGGLYTQYF
TRBV12-3/TRBV12-4 | TRBD2 | CASSTAGITDTQYF
TRBV5-1 | - | CASSSPGHINQPQHF
TRBV29-1 | - | CSPLRRTSDQPQHF
TRBV2 | - | CASSEAGVANVLTF
TRBV7-6 | - | CASSLADYREQYF
TRBV12-3/TRBV12-4 | TRBD1 | CASSARIGTGEKQYF
TRBV12-3/TRBV12-4 | - | CASRLDGVGDNQPQHF
TRBV20-1 | - | CSARARSGVETQYF
TRBV7-2 | - | CASSPEGGGIDTEAFF
TRBV20-1 | - | CSATSRTTNYGYTF
TRBV6-2/TRBV6-3 | - | CASSYRWSEAFF
TRBV21-1 | - | CASTQRGLNEQFF
TRBV20-1 | - | CSAIDLSLEQYF